This paragraph reports one T cell receptor (beta chain). There are a few counts of this clone. The specificity of this receptor is unknown. The germline gene is not matched at one end of the junction; a read error may be the cause. This sample was taken from a study of beta chain features in type 1 diabetes (dated by TCRdb to 2016 to 2018). Background for the entire study: Patients and healthy donors did not differ in mean age, gender distribution, total cell number or subset yield. Whereas all 30 or so donors provided naive and central memory subsets, regulatory and stem cell-like memory subsets were isolated from just 8 patients and roughly eight healthy donors. Across all samples, almost 110 million sorted cells were examined, and cell number per subset correlated strongly with RNA yield. In the study, TCRB repertoires of sorted circulating CD4+ T cell subsets from recently diagnosed type 1 diabetes patients were compared with those of matched healthy donors. What the research found in general, with its limitations: Sequencing cDNA rather than genomic DNA could over-represent highly expressing activated cells, although activation and CD3 levels did not differ between groups. At VDJ recombination sites, patients with type 1 diabetes made fewer insertions and deleted more nucleotides, a pattern implying thymic rearrangement abnormalities. Shorter templates might be favored by PCR, yet because patient and control samples were amplified and corrected together, any such skew would affect both groups equally. Because small numbers of individuals were included in the HLA sub-analyses, any influence of HLA type on TCRB rearrangement was left unresolved. Type 1 diabetes patients showed a moderate but significant shortening of TCRB CDR3 length in all four CD4+ subsets. The naive, central memory and regulatory TCRB repertoires appeared to resemble one another more closely among patients than among healthy donors.

The High Capacity cDNA Reverse Transcription Kit was used to reverse transcribe all of the isolated RNA, meaning that expressed TCRB transcripts were what got sequenced. Deep immunoSEQ sequencing was performed on naive, central memory and regulatory T cell samples, with an average of roughly 3.3 million total reads per sample. Sorted cells were lysed in RLT buffer, and RNA was extracted using DNase-treated RNeasy Micro or Mini kits according to cell number. Each cell subset was processed on its own to prevent cross-contamination, while patient and healthy donor samples were processed together. Using the immunoSEQ multiplex PCR, TCRB sequences were amplified from cDNA into 87-bp fragments spanning the CDR3 region. Sequencing of the amplicons was done on the Illumina HiSeq platform. As for the original processing: PCR bias was corrected computationally using synthetic template baselines, and reads within Hamming distance 2 were collapsed, with unmergeable singletons discarded. Reads were aligned against IMGT to assign V, D and J genes, CDR3 length and insertions or deletions at six rearrangement sites. Clonotype counts were normalized to sorted cell number within each subset before computing true diversity and Gini coefficients with the tcR R package. Repertoire sharing was quantified using the overlap coefficient calculated on TCRB nucleotide sequences. As a proxy for the pre-selection repertoire, out-of-frame TCRB sequences from naive cells were analyzed. TCRdb obtained this table from immuneACCESS and retained in-frame rearrangements with V and J assigned. These tables miss some clones; where compared with another copy, unresolved V genes account for less than half of the shortfall, and the remainder is unexplained. V, J and clone size were drawn from that table, and D and trimming were deduced from the DNA. This sample has some 500,000 clones in its table, and about an eighth of those were observed once. Less than 0.06% of the sample goes to the ten largest clones.

The germline V gene yields SGHDN for CDR1 and FVKESK for CDR2. Taken from cysteine to phenylalanine, the CDR3 has 13 residues. Solely the CDR3 DNA is kept, with 39 bases framed from the first base. Each donor gave one peripheral blood draw, roughly 0.12 L on average, collected into heparinised tubes. A BD FACSAria II was used to sort naive, central memory, regulatory and stem cell-like memory CD4+ T cells with a panel that included CD45RO, CCR7, CD25, CD127, CD95 and CD27. All sorted populations exceeded 95% purity. PBMCs were separated immediately by Lymphoprep density gradient centrifugation and were stained directly, without being cultured. Samples were stained and sorted in pairs, with one healthy donor and one patient per experiment, so that batch effects were minimized.

Source material: naive CD4+ T cells from blood. The cell subset or site label here, explained by the study, means: true naive CD4+ T cells. This receptor chain uses TRBV14 and TRBJ2-7; 8 junctional bases match TRBD2. The origin of this receptor is a woman between 18 and 29 years old in good health. The CDR3 in this case is CASSPGGALPLFF. The bases read TGTGCCAGCAGCCCGGGGGGGGCTCTACCCCTCTTCTTC.